What follows are 5 T cell receptor beta chains derived from one specimen sequenced in a study of regulatory T cells in long-lasting Graves disease. Assembly of TCR beta libraries relied on iRepertoire HTBI primers together with Arm-PCR of CDR3 regions. TCRdb reanalysed the multiplex PCR reads using MiXCR and keeps one entry per CDR3 protein. The table lists roughly 420,000 distinct CDR3 sequences, about a sixth of them singletons. The time point: newly diagnosed GD, antithyroid drugs for less than 3 months. PBMC-derived RNA was used for the TCR library. The same data also went into a second study, on T cells in Graves' hyperthyroidism and ophthalmopathy.

The sample here was peripheral blood mononuclear cells (PBMCs), taken at new diagnosis, from a patient treated with antithyroid drugs. The receptors were gathered from a woman between 18 and 29 years old with Graves disease.

The V gene is TRBV6-5, the J gene TRBJ1-2; the D is unclear. Trimming cost V 0 bases and J 4 bases, with 12 bases left between them. The CDR3 spans 15 residues. Germline assignment: CDR1 MNHEY and CDR2 SVGAGI. This chain's CDR3 is CASSYSSGISYGYTF. Written as DNA, the CDR3 is TGTGCCAGCAGTTACTCTTCTGGGATCTCCTATGGCTACACCTTC.

The rearrangement links TRBV20-1 to TRBJ1-1; 10 bases match TRBD1. This CDR3 comprises 18 residues. Germline V gene lookup returns CDR1 DFQATT and CDR2 SNEGSKA (reference sequence). The junction had 16 bases not matched to a gene; V was cut back by 3 bases and J by 3 bases. CDR3: CSARDLRTGGGSDTEAFF. DNA for the CDR3: TGCAGTGCTAGGGATCTCAGGACAGGGGGGGGTTCGGACACTGAAGCTTTCTTT.

This chain connects TRBV5-8 to TRBJ2-1, with 9 bases lining up with TRBD1. This CDR3 region has 17 residues. Germline-derived CDR1 and CDR2 are SGHTS and YDEGEE. V dropped 0 bases and J dropped 5; count of bases not matched to a gene: 9. In nucleotides, the CDR3 is TGTGCCAGCAGCTTGGAAGGGACAGGGTATCGGGACAATGAGCAGTTCTTC. Translated, it gives CASSLEGTGYRDNEQFF.

The chain combines TRBV29-1 with TRBJ2-7; weak D call: TRBD2 (7 bases). The CDR3 spans 14 residues. Germline CDR1 and CDR2: SQVTM and ANQGSEA. V was clipped by 6 bases and J by 7 bases, with 22 bases between them. The CDR3 region has the DNA TGCAGCGTCAACGACGGGGGGCTGAGGGGGGAGCAGTACTTC. It yields the protein CSVNDGGLRGEQYF.

The CDR3 spells CASLGGPTGVKGTQYF. For the CDR3, the DNA is TGTGCCAGCTTAGGGGGGCCGACCGGAGTCAAGGGGACCCAGTACTTC. The chain couples TRBV7-2 to TRBJ2-5, with D tentatively TRBD1 or TRBD2 (6 bases each). There are 16 residues in the CDR3. V lost 8 bases to trimming and J lost 7 bases, with 26 bases between them. In germline, CDR1 is SGHTA, CDR2 FQGNSA.